This TCR beta chain is from a study of beta chain features in type 1 diabetes. Study-wide points: Patients with Type 1 diabetes showed moderately but significantly shorter TCRB CDR3s in all four CD4+ subsets.

Isolation of CD4+ naive, central memory, regulatory and stem cell-like memory cells was achieved by sorting via CD45RO/CCR7/CD25/CD127/CD95/CD27. Of note for this clone: The antigen is not known.

J gave up 4 bases and V 6 bases, and 6 bases lay outside the gene matches. The germline V gene encodes CDR1 MNHEY and CDR2 SMNVEV (reference sequence). The CDR3 consists of 14 residues. Sequencing targeted expressed TCRB transcripts, as all isolated RNA had been reverse transcribed. The table came from immunoSEQ multiplex PCR; TCRdb's copy has only in-frame clones and leaves some out. Altogether a few hundred thousand clones are present, about 23% being singletons, with the ten largest covering about 0.011%. The rearrangement joins TRBV27 to TRBJ1-1, with 9 nucleotides matching TRBD1. The sequence came from a woman younger than 45 with type 1 diabetes. The sequencing sample was made of naive CD4+ T cells from blood. The CDR3 region is CASSRTGEATEAFF. In DNA form, the CDR3 reads TGTGCCAGCAGCCGGACAGGGGAGGCCACTGAAGCTTTCTTT.